The 20 T cell receptor beta chains listed next were all sequenced from one sample in a study of cytomegalovirus exposure and HLA in healthy donors (dated by TCRdb to the late 2010s). The library was made by the immunoSEQ multiplex PCR assay. This is the immuneACCESS table as TCRdb keeps it, with only in-frame sequences that have V and J called. A part of the clones is gone; compared with another copy, unresolved V genes explain less than half, and the rest is unexplained. The sample table contains about 110,000 clones; only one count was recorded for approximately 85% of them. Of the sample, over 2.5% falls within the top ten clones. Sequenced input: PBMCs. The receptor set was obtained from a woman aged 18 to 35 in good health and CMV-seronegative.

Only one count was recorded for this clone. This chain uses TRBV5-8 with TRBJ2-3; D gene unclear. The CDR3 is 13 amino acids. V was trimmed by 0 bases and J by 3 bases, leaving 5 bases between them. Per germline, CDR1 SGHTS and CDR2 YDEGEE. CDR3 sequence reads: CASSLDYTDTQYF. CDR3 DNA: TGTGCCAGCAGCTTGGACTATACAGATACGCAGTATTTT.

A single count supports this clone. The CDR3: CATLETDTQYF. CDR3 DNA: TGTGCCACCCTTGAGACAGATACGCAGTATTTT. The V call is TRBV27, the J call TRBJ2-3; the D is unclear. CDR3 length equals 11 residues. V lost 10 bases and J 3 bases, leaving 8 bases between the germline ends. Germline V lookup: CDR1 MNHEY, CDR2 SMNVEV (reference sequence).

The chain combines TRBV7-3 with TRBJ2-2, with 10 positions matching TRBD2. Germline CDR1 and CDR2: SGHTA and FQGTGA. The CDR3 extends over 17 amino acids. The trim removed 4 bases at V and 6 bases at J, leaving 11 bases unmatched. CDR3 sequence (DNA): TGTGCCAGCAGCTCTAGGGGAGCGGGGGGGCCTTCCGGGGAGCTGTTTTTT. Translated: CASSSRGAGGPSGELFF.

This clone was recorded once. The chain couples TRBV12-2 to TRBJ1-5; whether TRBD1, the table's D call, matches the DNA was not checked. TRBV12-2 is labeled a pseudogene. This CDR3 region has 18 residues. CDR3 residues: CASRLGNRGQGSGQPQHF. CDR3 DNA: TGTGCAAGTCGCTTAGGTAATCGGGGACAGGGAAGTGGTCAGCCCCAGCATTTT.

The chain is built from TRBV6-1 and TRBJ1-4, with 7 bases identical to TRBD1. In germline, CDR1 is MNHNS, CDR2 SASEGT. V was pared by 4 bases and J by 6 bases, with 11 bases of the junction left unmatched. The CDR3 has 16 residues. The CDR3 bases are TGTGCCAGCAGTGCCTTCAAAGGGGGCGCCGATGAAAAACTGTTTTTT. Translating it yields CASSAFKGGADEKLFF.

The gene calls are TRBV29-1 and TRBJ1-1; the D is unclear. Germline values: CDR1 SQVTM, CDR2 ANQGSEA. The CDR3 sequence is 12 residues long. V was shortened by 7 bases and J by 7 bases, with 16 bases between the two germline ends. The CDR3, as DNA: TGCAGCGCCAGGATAGGGAGTTATGAAGCTTTCTTT. Translation gives CSARIGSYEAFF.

The rearrangement uses TRBV6-4 and TRBJ2-3; D perhaps matches TRBD1 (6 bases). This CDR3 region has 14 residues. From germline, CDR1 is MRHNA and CDR2 SNTAGT. Trimming took off 0 bases at V and 4 bases at J, with 8 bases between the two ends. The CDR3 sequence: CASSDSRGADTQYF. DNA of the CDR3: TGTGCCAGCAGTGACTCCAGGGGAGCAGATACGCAGTATTTT.

The chain combines TRBV28 with TRBJ1-3, with a possible D match to TRBD1 (6 bases). Per the germline V gene, CDR1 is MDHEN and CDR2 is SYDVKM. V lost 5 bases, J lost 4 bases, and 12 bases lay in between. The CDR3 runs 14 residues. This chain's CDR3 is CASSATGWGNTIYF. The CDR3 region has the DNA TGTGCCAGCAGTGCAACAGGGTGGGGAAACACCATATATTTT.

The gene calls are TRBV4-1 and TRBJ1-1, with D perhaps TRBD1 (5 bases). The germline V gene encodes CDR1 MGHRA and CDR2 YSYEKL. The CDR3 extends over 16 amino acids. The V end was cut by 1 base, the J end by 2 bases, with 14 bases between. The CDR3 here is CASSQAGLTLNTEAFF. CDR3 coding DNA: TGCGCCAGCAGCCAAGCGGGACTCACCCTAAACACTGAAGCTTTCTTT.

The J gene is TRBJ2-3, the V gene TRBV5-6; a possible D gene is TRBD2 (5 bases). V was pared by 3 bases and J by 0 bases, with 17 bases between. CDR3 length equals 17 residues. Germline CDR1 SGHDT, CDR2 YYEEEE. CDR3 in amino acids: CASSSRSWGASTDTQYF. The CDR3 DNA sequence: TGTGCCAGCAGCTCGAGATCGTGGGGAGCCAGCACAGATACGCAGTATTTT. The complete variable domain, with remaining parts taken from reference TRBV5-6 and TRBJ2-3, reads DAGVTQSPTHLIKTRGQQVTLRCSPKSGHDTVSWYQQALGQGPQFIFQYYEEEERQRGNFPDRFSGHQFPNYSSELNVNALLLGDSALYLCASSSRSWGASTDTQYFGPGTRLTVL.

The rearrangement uses TRBV20-1 and TRBJ2-2; D remains ambiguous. Trimming took 3 bases from V and 6 from J, leaving 5 bases between them. Germline CDR1 reads DFQATT; CDR2 reads SNEGSKA (reference sequence). The length of the CDR3 is 11 residues. CDR3: CSARGPGELFF. The CDR3 coding sequence is TGCAGTGCTAGGGGCCCCGGGGAGCTGTTTTTT.

V gene TRBV25-1 combines with J gene TRBJ1-4, with 7 bases that match TRBD1. V gave up 3 bases and J gave up 8 bases; unmatched junction bases: 18. The CDR3 consists of 18 residues. From germline, CDR1 is MGHDK and CDR2 SYGVNS. The CDR3 spells CASSDGETGTAAGEKLFF. As DNA, the CDR3 is TGTGCCAGCAGTGATGGCGAAACGGGGACAGCCGCGGGGGAAAAACTGTTTTTT.

This chain links TRBV2 with TRBJ1-6, with TRBD1 as a possible D gene (6 bases). This CDR3 contains 14 residues. The germline V gene encodes CDR1 SNHLY and CDR2 FYNNEI. The V gene lost 8 bases and the J gene lost 5 bases, with 13 bases spanning the gap. The CDR3: CASRRDTDNSPLHF. Written as DNA, the CDR3 is TGTGCCAGCCGCCGGGACACCGATAATTCACCCCTCCACTTT.

The J gene is TRBJ2-1, the V gene TRBV28; D is possibly TRBD1 (6 bases). The CDR3 totals 13 residues. V lost 6 bases and J 4 bases, leaving 10 bases between the germline ends. The germline CDR1 and CDR2 sequences are MDHEN and SYDVKM. In DNA form, the CDR3 reads TGTGCCAGCAGCCTTGGACAGTACAATGAGCAGTTCTTC. As protein: CASSLGQYNEQFF.

The chain joins TRBV5-4 to TRBJ1-6; D call uncertain. The germline V gene has CDR1 SGHNT and CDR2 YYREEE (reference sequence). This CDR3 is built from 14 residues. Trimming cost V 3 bases and J 7 bases, with 11 bases left between them. CDR3 loop: CASSSRHANSPLHF. DNA of the CDR3: TGTGCCAGCAGCTCCCGACACGCCAATTCACCCCTCCACTTT.

This clone was counted a few times. Other DNA sequences of this sample code for an identical CDR3. V is TRBV5-1 and J is TRBJ1-2; TRBD1 aligns across 10 bases. Losses at the gene ends were 4 bases for V and 2 bases for J; bases not matched to a gene: 2. The CDR3 runs 14 residues. Germline-derived CDR1 and CDR2 are SGHRS and YFSETQ. The CDR3 is CASSPGQGNYGYTF. DNA of the CDR3: TGCGCCAGCAGCCCGGGACAGGGGAACTATGGCTACACCTTC.

The V gene is TRBV2, the J gene TRBJ2-3; D perhaps matches TRBD2 (5 bases). Trimming removed 3 bases from V and 8 bases from J, with 12 bases in between. The germline V gene has CDR1 SNHLY and CDR2 FYNNEI. The CDR3 length is 13 residues. The DNA for the CDR3 is TGTGCCAGCAGTGATTGGGCGGGTGGTACGCAGTATTTT. The encoded protein is CASSDWAGGTQYF.

This sequence joins TRBV7-9 and TRBJ1-1; no firm D call. Germline V gene lookup returns CDR1 SEHNR and CDR2 FQNEAQ (reference sequence). With 4 bases removed from V and 5 bases from J, the gap between germline ends came to 5 bases. CDR3 length: 11 residues. The CDR3 reads CASSYKTEAFF. In DNA form, the CDR3 reads TGTGCCAGCAGCTACAAGACTGAAGCTTTCTTT.

This clone was seen only once. This chain uses TRBV6-1 with TRBJ1-1; TRBD1 is a possible D gene (5 bases). This CDR3 comprises 14 residues. The germline V and J ends were trimmed by 6 bases and 5 bases, with 16 bases remaining between them. CDR1 and CDR2 from the germline V gene are MNHNS and SASEGT. In nucleotides, the CDR3 is TGTGCCAGCAGCGGGACTTCCGCGGGGACTGAAGCTTTCTTT. Protein: CASSGTSAGTEAFF.

This clone was seen more than once but under ten times. It is unclear where the CDR3 begins or ends on the DNA, so no DNA is shown, and the CDR3 is as TCRdb lists it. The gene calls are TRBV25-1 and TRBJ2-3; whether TRBD1, the table's D call, matches the DNA was not checked. Germline CDR1 is MGHDK and CDR2 is SYGVNS. The CDR3 extends over 16 residues, inclusive of both ends. CDR3 sequence reads: CARSYSCRGLTDTQYF.